This T cell receptor beta chain was captured by sequencing in a study of CD8 T cells in ankylosing spondylitis. Regarding the study as a whole: Disease-associated clones were reportedly significantly overrepresented in matched ankylosing spondylitis synovial fluid.

The CDR3 has 16 amino acids. The germline V and J ends were trimmed by 7 bases and 0 bases, with 17 bases remaining between them. The germline V gene encodes CDR1 SGHVS and CDR2 FQNEAQ. In this sample, this clonotype turned up many times. The antigen is unknown. A single record per CDR3 protein comes from TCRdb applying MiXCR to the 5' RACE reads. The sample yields under 400,000 distinct CDR3 sequences, roughly 11% seen once. The sample taken for sequencing was blood, either unsorted or a sorted T cell fraction (not recorded which). The TCR was taken from a female donor with ankylosing spondylitis or in good health (not recorded which). This rearrangement joins TRBV7-8 to TRBJ2-3; TRBD2 might be the D (5 bases). The CDR3, as DNA: TGTGCCAGCACCACAACATTGCGACTAAGCACAGATACGCAGTATTTT. It specifies CASTTTLRLSTDTQYF.